The next 26 T cell receptor beta chains were all read from a single sample in a study of shared clonotypes between healthy human individuals (dated by TCRdb to 2020 to 2021). The protocol used for the library was the immunoSEQ multiplex PCR assay. TCRdb retrieved this table from immuneACCESS and kept in-frame rearrangements only. Not all clones are present; in checked studies, unresolved V genes account for under half, and no reason is known for the remainder. In all, the sample holds fewer than 1.6 million clones, and 97% to 99% of those were seen once. The ten top clones hold about 0.35% of the sample. Material: naive CD4+ T cells sorted from blood. Reading the label with the study, this specimen's cell subset or site is: CD45RA+ positively selected. These receptors were obtained from a man aged 25-45 years in good health.

V usage is TRBV2 and J usage is TRBJ2-3; 7 bases map to TRBD2. The germline gives CDR1 SNHLY, CDR2 FYNNEI. V shed 6 bases, J shed 4 bases, and the junction held 13 bases outside the gene matches. The CDR3 is 16 amino acids. The CDR3 spells CASSYGGREQADTQYF. The CDR3 DNA sequence: TGTGCCAGCAGCTACGGCGGGCGGGAGCAAGCAGATACGCAGTATTTT.

Concerning this clone: It is unclear where the CDR3 begins or ends on the DNA, so no DNA is shown, and the CDR3 is as TCRdb lists it. This CDR3 is CASSLRRAASYEQYF. The rearrangement links TRBV11-1 to TRBJ2-7. The CDR3 is 15 residues long, counting both termini. Germline assignment: CDR1 SGHAT and CDR2 FQDESV (reference sequence).

This clone appeared once. This chain joins TRBV27 and TRBJ2-7, with 7 bases fitting TRBD1. Germline V gene data show CDR1 as MNHEY and CDR2 as SMNVEV (reference sequence). V was pared by 4 bases and J by 1 base, with 7 bases of the junction left unmatched. This CDR3 is built from 15 residues. The CDR3 loop reads CASSSDRVTSYEQYF. The DNA of the CDR3 is TGTGCCAGCAGTTCTGACAGGGTAACTTCCTACGAGCAGTACTTC.

The CDR3 coding sequence is TGTGCCAGCAGACCCTGGGGGCAAGGGGCCAACGTCCTGACTTTC. Translated, it gives CASRPWGQGANVLTF. The rearrangement links TRBV28 to TRBJ2-6; perhaps TRBD1 as D (6 bases). The CDR3 has 15 amino acids. V lost 6 bases and J 4 bases, leaving 13 bases between the germline ends. The germline V gene has CDR1 MDHEN and CDR2 SYDVKM.

The V gene is TRBV30, the J gene TRBJ1-3, with unresolved D. CDR3 size: 13 residues. Germline V gene data show CDR1 as GTSNPN and CDR2 as SVGIG (reference sequence). V shed 2 bases and J shed 7 bases, with 12 bases lying between them. CDR3 coding DNA: TGTGCCTGGAGTAGGAATATTGGCAACACCATATATTTT. Translation: CAWSRNIGNTIYF.

This chain uses TRBV5-1 with TRBJ2-5; D perhaps matches TRBD1 (5 bases). Germline V gene sequence: CDR1 SGHRS, CDR2 YFSETQ. Trimming shortened V by 0 bases and J by 5 bases, and 14 bases separated the two germline ends. The CDR3 loop spans 15 amino acids. The CDR3 sequence: CASSLGSRGWETQYF. DNA of the CDR3: TGCGCCAGCAGCTTGGGGAGTAGGGGTTGGGAGACCCAGTACTTC.

The chain employs TRBV18 and TRBJ1-5; D is possibly TRBD1 (6 bases). Germline-derived CDR1 and CDR2 are KGHSH and LQKENI. Trimming stripped 2 bases from V and 8 bases from J, with 10 bases between. The CDR3 contains 13 residues. The CDR3 here is CASSPDRQEPQHF. Here the CDR3 DNA reads TGTGCCAGCTCACCAGACAGGCAAGAGCCCCAGCATTTT.

The chain couples TRBV25-1 to TRBJ2-2; no clear D gene. Germline CDR1 is MGHDK and CDR2 is SYGVNS. This CDR3 has 14 amino acids. Trimming stripped 2 bases from V and 1 base from J, with 5 bases between. For the CDR3, the DNA is TGTGCCAGCAGTGAAGCAGGGAACACCGGGGAGCTGTTTTTT. Translating it yields CASSEAGNTGELFF.

This clone was seen only once. J is TRBJ2-2 and V is TRBV5-1; D is possibly TRBD1 (6 bases). The CDR3 runs to 16 residues. Between the trimmed V and J ends, which lost 5 bases and 6 bases, there was a span of 20 bases. Germline loops: CDR1 SGHRS, CDR2 YFSETQ. The chain's CDR3 is CASRPGTGLFPGELFF. The CDR3 nucleotides are TGCGCCAGCAGACCCGGAACAGGGCTATTCCCCGGGGAGCTGTTTTTT.

J is TRBJ2-2 and V is TRBV5-6; TRBD2 aligns across 7 bases. There are 16 residues in the CDR3. J was trimmed by 5 bases and V by 6 bases; bases with no gene match: 13. Germline V gives CDR1 SGHDT, CDR2 YYEEEE. The CDR3 loop is CASMFLGGSKTGELFF. CDR3 bases: TGTGCCAGCATGTTCCTTGGCGGGAGCAAGACCGGGGAGCTGTTTTTT. Variable domain in full (rest from reference TRBV5-6 and TRBJ2-2): DAGVTQSPTHLIKTRGQQVTLRCSPKSGHDTVSWYQQALGQGPQFIFQYYEEEERQRGNFPDRFSGHQFPNYSSELNVNALLLGDSALYLCASMFLGGSKTGELFFGEGSRLTVL.

The V and J genes are TRBV19 and TRBJ2-7; 9 nucleotides agree with TRBD1. Germline values: CDR1 LNHDA, CDR2 SQIVND (reference sequence). Trimming at V came to 1 base and at J to 0 bases, leaving 10 bases not matched to a gene. This CDR3 spans 18 amino acids. CDR3 region: CASSIAGTGTGRSYEQYF. CDR3 sequence (DNA): TGTGCCAGTAGTATAGCCGGGACCGGGACAGGGCGCTCCTACGAGCAGTACTTC.

The rearrangement uses TRBV15 and TRBJ2-2; 7 nucleotides align to TRBD1. Germline CDR1 reads LNHNV; CDR2 reads YYDKDF (reference sequence). The CDR3 spans 15 residues. V gave up 5 bases and J gave up 0 bases; unmatched junction bases: 3. CDR3 bases: TGTGCCACCAGCCCCGGGACAGCGAACACCGGGGAGCTGTTTTTT. Amino acids: CATSPGTANTGELFF.

Notes on this clone: The junction and the germline gene differ at one end; a read error may be behind it. This sample also contains other DNA sequences that code for the same CDR3. The chain has TRBV7-7 and TRBJ2-5; TRBD1 might be the D (5 bases). This CDR3 comprises 13 residues. Germline loops: CDR1 SSHAT, CDR2 FNYEAQ (reference sequence). CDR3 in DNA: TGTGCTAGCAGCCCTACAGGCCAAGAGACCCAGTACTTC. Its protein is CASSPTGQETQYF.

The rearrangement joins TRBV5-6 to TRBJ1-1; TRBD1 aligns across 7 bases. The CDR3 loop spans 15 amino acids. V lost 4 bases, J lost 7 bases, and 13 bases stayed unmatched. Germline loops: CDR1 SGHDT, CDR2 YYEEEE. The CDR3 region has the DNA TGTGCCAGCAGCCGGCGCCGCGGGGACAGCTATGAAGCTTTCTTT. It codes for CASSRRRGDSYEAFF.

In its sample, this clone was seen once. The gene calls are TRBV6-5 and TRBJ1-2; 7 nucleotides agree with TRBD1. From germline, CDR1 is MNHEY and CDR2 SVGAGI. This CDR3 has 15 amino acids. V shed 6 bases, J shed 5 bases, and the junction held 12 bases outside the gene matches. CDR3 region: CASSSAGQEEYGYTF. CDR3 DNA sequence: TGTGCCAGCAGCTCTGCAGGACAGGAGGAGTATGGCTACACCTTC.

The rearrangement joins TRBV6-1 to TRBJ2-3, with 7 nucleotides matching TRBD2. Unmatched junction bases numbered 7, after V lost 3 bases and J lost 1 base. The CDR3 is 16 amino acids. Germline V CDR1 and CDR2: MNHNS, SASEGT. The CDR3 nucleotides read TGTGCCAGCAGTGATCCATGGGAGGGCGGCACAGATACGCAGTATTTT. Protein product: CASSDPWEGGTDTQYF.

This chain connects TRBV7-6 to TRBJ2-5; D gene uncertain. Germline V CDR1 and CDR2: SGHVS, FNYEAQ. The CDR3 extends over 12 amino acids. Trimming took 5 bases from V and 0 from J, leaving 4 bases between them. CDR3 sequence reads: CASSRNQETQYF. CDR3 in DNA: TGTGCCAGCAGCCGCAACCAAGAGACCCAGTACTTC.

This chain connects TRBV29-1 to TRBJ1-1; 10 bases map to TRBD1. The CDR3 contains 15 residues. Germline CDR1 SQVTM, CDR2 ANQGSEA. The J segment lost 3 bases and the V segment lost 7 bases, leaving 11 bases of the junction unmatched. Here the CDR3 DNA reads TGCAGCGCCGCCCTCCGGGACAGGGGCGACACTGAAGCTTTCTTT. Its protein product is CSAALRDRGDTEAFF.

This sequence joins TRBV6-6 and TRBJ2-7, with TRBD2 identical over 15 bases. The CDR3 is 15 amino acids. The V gene's germline CDR1 is MNHNY and CDR2 SVGAGI (reference sequence). J was trimmed by 7 bases and V by 6 bases; bases with no gene match: 7. The CDR3 loop reads CASSAKGLAGGEQYF. CDR3 DNA: TGTGCCAGCAGCGCAAAAGGACTAGCGGGAGGGGAGCAGTACTTC.

The rearrangement uses TRBV4-1 and TRBJ2-7; possible D gene TRBD2, 5 bases. CDR1 MGHRA and CDR2 YSYEKL come from the germline V gene. CDR3 length equals 16 residues. Trimming left V 2 bases short and J 3 bases short, with 17 bases between. The CDR3 protein is CASSQNERITLYEQYF. CDR3 nucleotide sequence: TGCGCCAGCAGCCAAAACGAGCGGATAACCCTCTACGAGCAGTACTTC.

This chain joins TRBV6-6 and TRBJ2-7; TRBD1 matches at 8 bases. This CDR3 spans 13 amino acids. CDR1 is MNHNY and CDR2 is SVGAGI in the germline V gene (reference sequence). V shed 8 bases and J 2 bases; nucleotides not matched to a gene: 5. In DNA form, the CDR3 reads TGTGCCAGCTCTCCCAGGGGGCCCTACGAGCAGTACTTC. Translating it yields CASSPRGPYEQYF.

The rearrangement joins TRBV11-2 to TRBJ2-4, with D perhaps TRBD1 (6 bases). The length of the CDR3 is 17 residues. Germline values: CDR1 SGHAT, CDR2 FQNNGV. Deletions cut 4 bases from V and 1 base from J, with 17 bases between. The CDR3 protein is CASSSLRRGKAKNIQYF. The CDR3, as DNA: TGTGCCAGCAGCTCCTTGCGCAGGGGCAAGGCCAAAAACATTCAGTACTTC.

J is TRBJ2-2 and V is TRBV15; perhaps D is TRBD1 or TRBD2 (5 bases each). The CDR3 consists of 17 residues. Deletions cut 5 bases from V and 7 bases from J, with 23 bases between. Germline V gives CDR1 LNHNV, CDR2 YYDKDF (reference sequence). DNA for the CDR3: TGTGCCACCAGCGGGGGACCTTTATCCCTCCTTTTCGGGGAGCTGTTTTTT. It translates to CATSGGPLSLLFGELFF. Variable domain in full (rest from reference TRBV15 and TRBJ2-2): DAMVIQNPRYQVTQFGKPVTLSCSQTLNHNVMYWYQQKSSQAPKLLFHYYDKDFNNEADTPDNFQSRRPNTSFCFLDIRSPGLGDTAMYLCATSGGPLSLLFGELFFGEGSRLTVL.

The chain carries TRBV10-3 and TRBJ1-3; D unresolved. V was shortened by 8 bases and J by 0 bases, with 11 bases between the two germline ends. The CDR3 length is 14 residues. Germline CDR1 ENHRY, CDR2 SYGVKD. The CDR3 loop reads CAIETTFSGNTIYF. CDR3 DNA: TGTGCCATCGAGACAACCTTCTCTGGAAACACCATATATTTT.

The chain couples TRBV29-1 to TRBJ2-1; 7 bases are a match to TRBD2. With V trimmed by 4 bases and J by 5 bases, 5 bases remained unmatched. Per the germline V gene, CDR1 is SQVTM and CDR2 is ANQGSEA. This CDR3 region has 13 residues. The CDR3 coding sequence is TGCAGCGTTGGCGGGAGCGCTCACAATGAGCAGTTCTTC. Translated: CSVGGSAHNEQFF.

The CDR3 sequence: CASSVGAGQGANEQYF. The CDR3, as DNA: TGTGCCAGCAGCGTAGGAGCGGGACAGGGGGCCAACGAGCAGTACTTC. The rearrangement uses TRBV9 and TRBJ2-7; 12 bases are a match to TRBD1. In germline, CDR1 is SGDLS, CDR2 YYNGEE. The CDR3 extends over 16 amino acids. V lost 0 bases, J lost 5 bases, and 6 bases stayed unmatched.